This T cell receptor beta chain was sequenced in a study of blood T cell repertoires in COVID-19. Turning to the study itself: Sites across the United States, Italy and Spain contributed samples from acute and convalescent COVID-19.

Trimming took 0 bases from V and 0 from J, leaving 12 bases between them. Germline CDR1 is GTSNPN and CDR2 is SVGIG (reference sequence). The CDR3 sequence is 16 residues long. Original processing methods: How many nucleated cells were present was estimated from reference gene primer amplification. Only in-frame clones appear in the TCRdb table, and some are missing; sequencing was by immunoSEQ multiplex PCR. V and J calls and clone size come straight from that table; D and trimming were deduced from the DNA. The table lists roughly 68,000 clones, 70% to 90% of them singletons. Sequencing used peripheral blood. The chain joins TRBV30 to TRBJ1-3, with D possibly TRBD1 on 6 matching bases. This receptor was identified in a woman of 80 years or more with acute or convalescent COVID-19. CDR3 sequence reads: CAWSVWGLPSGNTIYF. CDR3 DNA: TGTGCCTGGAGTGTTTGGGGGCTCCCCTCTGGAAACACCATATATTTT.